The present T cell receptor (beta chain) was sequenced within a study of cytomegalovirus exposure and HLA in healthy donors (dated by TCRdb to about 2017). Regarding the complete study: According to a later analysis, one platform produced both the roughly 130 validation repertoires and the 700 or so repertoires of the first cohort. The aim of the study was to test whether cataloging public T cell receptors could identify signatures of past pathogen exposure. A separate validation cohort of roughly 120 different subjects was used in addition to the 666-subject first cohort. To predict cytomegalovirus infection status, the study brought together high-throughput TCR immunosequencing, statistical association of individual TCRs with disease status, and machine learning.

Note on this clone: What this receptor recognizes is not known. Base qualities were left out, and no much larger clone turns up one base away.

What the authors observed across the whole study: Most TCR sequences were seen in very few donors, while some public TCRs were found in many individuals. A later analysis had no HLA typing for the validation cohort, so co-occurrence there was scored across all 120 or so repertoires. Cytomegalovirus status was reported to be diagnosed by the classifier with high specificity and sensitivity in both the original and validation cohorts. The authors suggested that the approach could potentially be extended to other disease states and immunological phenotypes. In vitro tests confirmed that a few of the cytomegalovirus-associated TCR beta chains recognize cytomegalovirus antigens. In a later analysis, TCRs clustered in the first cohort were found to also tend to co-occur in the 120 validation repertoires, with about 93% of cluster scores above 0. In the study, approximately 150 TCR beta chains were listed as associated with cytomegalovirus.

The library relied on the immunoSEQ multiplex PCR assay. The authors' analysis ran thus. A statistical classification framework was developed to diagnose cytomegalovirus status using the catalog of TCR beta chain sequences. TCRdb provides this immuneACCESS table in a form limited to in-frame rearrangements. Some clones are lacking; in checked studies, under half of them reflect an unresolved V gene, and why the rest are absent is not known. V and J calls and clone size are given by that table; D and trimming were obtained from the DNA. This sample holds tens of thousands of clones; approximately 94% were observed only once. Clones ranked in the top ten supply roughly 4.4% of the sample. From V the trimming removes 5 bases and from J it removes 4 bases, while the gene matches leave 4 bases of the junction unaccounted for. CDR3 length: 15 amino acids, cysteine to phenylalanine. The sequence is cut down to CDR3 DNA, 45 bases in frame from base 1. From the germline V gene, CDR1 is SGHNT and CDR2 is YENEEA.

Donors formed part of the validation cohort, which comprised over a hundred subjects and was distinct from the first cohort of 670 or so subjects. The receptor was derived from a man aged 18 to 30 in good health and CMV-seropositive. Sequenced: PBMCs. The chain links TRBV11-3 with TRBJ2-2; 10 nucleotides in the junction match TRBD2. The sequence in DNA is TGTGCCAGCAGCCCACTAGCGGGATTCACCGGGGAGCTGTTTTTT. Its translation reads: CASSPLAGFTGELFF.